These 14 T cell receptor beta chains came from one sample sequenced in a study of blood T cell repertoires in COVID-19. The method was immunoSEQ multiplex PCR; TCRdb's version includes in-frame clones alone and lacks a portion of them. Of 200,000 to 250,000 clones listed, approximately 80% are singletons. What was sequenced was peripheral blood. These receptors were collected from a human donor in a cohort sampled during active COVID-19.

The chain couples TRBV5-4 to TRBJ1-1; D call uncertain. Trimming removed 4 bases at V and 2 bases at J, with 9 bases between. This CDR3 spans 13 amino acids. Germline V gene data show CDR1 as SGHNT and CDR2 as YYREEE (reference sequence). In DNA form, the CDR3 reads TGTGCCAGCAGCAAGCAGACAAACACTGAAGCTTTCTTT. It specifies CASSKQTNTEAFF.

The chain carries TRBV5-1 and TRBJ1-2; a weak D match, TRBD1 (6 bases). Between the trimmed V and J ends, which lost 1 base and 7 bases, there was a span of 14 bases. There are 14 residues in the CDR3. Germline values: CDR1 SGHRS, CDR2 YFSETQ. The CDR3 protein is CASSLSPGDGGYTF. CDR3 nucleotide sequence: TGCGCCAGCAGCTTGAGTCCAGGGGACGGTGGCTACACCTTC.

The chain combines TRBV19 with TRBJ2-7; 7 bases align to TRBD1. CDR3 length: 13 residues. Germline V lookup: CDR1 LNHDA, CDR2 SQIVND (reference sequence). J was trimmed by 3 bases and V by 6 bases; bases with no gene match: 5. The CDR3 nucleotides read TGTGCCAGTAGCCGGGACAGCAACTACGAGCAGTACTTC. It yields the protein CASSRDSNYEQYF.

V usage is TRBV11-2 and J usage is TRBJ2-2, with 7 bases matching TRBD1. This CDR3 comprises 15 residues. Per the germline V gene, CDR1 is SGHAT and CDR2 is FQNNGV. The junction had 7 bases not matched to a gene; V was cut back by 5 bases and J by 4 bases. The CDR3 spells CASSTDRAGTGELFF. CDR3 DNA sequence: TGTGCCAGCAGCACAGACAGGGCGGGCACCGGGGAGCTGTTTTTT.

The table lists this clone with a count of one. The V gene is TRBV28, the J gene TRBJ2-1; weak D call: TRBD2 (7 bases). Trimming took off 3 bases at V and 2 bases at J, with 14 bases between the two ends. The CDR3 length is 16 residues. Germline loops: CDR1 MDHEN, CDR2 SYDVKM. The DNA for the CDR3 is TGTGCCAGCAGTTTGCAGGGGACTATTACCTACAATGAGCAGTTCTTC. Translated: CASSLQGTITYNEQFF.

V usage is TRBV7-2 and J usage is TRBJ2-7, with D perhaps matching TRBD2 (5 bases). The CDR3 contains 15 residues. The V end lost 1 base, the J end lost 6 bases, and 16 bases lay between the germline ends. The germline gives CDR1 SGHTA, CDR2 FQGNSA. The CDR3 sequence: CASSLGRAEGVEQYF. DNA of the CDR3: TGTGCCAGCAGCTTAGGTCGAGCCGAGGGTGTCGAGCAGTACTTC.

J is TRBJ2-7 and V is TRBV19, with D possibly being TRBD2 (5 bases). Germline assignment: CDR1 LNHDA and CDR2 SQIVND (reference sequence). The CDR3 is 14 residues long. Trimming left V 6 bases short and J 6 bases short, with 18 bases between. The CDR3 nucleotides are TGTGCCAGTAGGCCCTATGAGGGCCCGAGCGAGCAGTACTTC. This sequence encodes CASRPYEGPSEQYF. The full variable domain, in which reference TRBV19 and TRBJ2-7 provide the parts outside the CDR3, is DGGITQSPKYLFRKEGQNVTLSCEQNLNHDAMYWYRQDPGQGLRLIYYSQIVNDFQKGDIAEGYSVSREKKESFPLTVTSAQKNPTAFYLCASRPYEGPSEQYFGPGTRLTVT.

This chain joins TRBV7-2 and TRBJ1-5; 9 nucleotides align to TRBD1. Per the germline V gene, CDR1 is SGHTA and CDR2 is FQGNSA. The CDR3 runs to 15 residues. The J segment lost 11 bases and the V segment lost 1 base, leaving 9 bases of the junction unmatched. The CDR3 region is CASSLGTGASRAQHF. In DNA, the CDR3 is TGTGCCAGCAGCTTAGGGACAGGGGCCTCTCGGGCCCAGCATTTT. The entire variable domain, with the rest obtained from reference TRBV7-2 and TRBJ1-5, is as follows: GAGVSQSPSNKVTEKGKDVELRCDPISGHTALYWYRQSLGQGLEFLIYFQGNSAPDKSGLPSDRFSAERTGGSVSTLTIQRTQQEDSAVYLCASSLGTGASRAQHFGDGTRLSIL.

This clone was counted a few times. This chain links TRBV24-1 with TRBJ2-1; 9 nucleotides match TRBD2. The CDR3 runs 15 residues. Germline CDR1 and CDR2: KGHDR and SFDVKD. J lost 9 bases, V lost 9 bases, and 14 bases had no gene match. The CDR3: CATGGGSGRLGEQFF. The DNA of the CDR3 is TGTGCCACCGGGGGCGGTAGCGGGAGATTGGGTGAGCAGTTCTTC.

The V gene is TRBV7-9, the J gene TRBJ1-4, with D hard to call. Germline CDR1 and CDR2: SEHNR and FQNEAQ (reference sequence). V lost 3 bases and J lost 8, with 22 bases in between. The CDR3 runs 17 residues. CDR3 coding DNA: TGTGCCAGCAGCTTTAGAGGGTTTGGTGACAAGCCCGAAAAACTGTTTTTT. Amino acids: CASSFRGFGDKPEKLFF. The full variable domain, in which reference TRBV7-9 and TRBJ1-4 provide the parts outside the CDR3, is DTGVSQNPRHKITKRGQNVTFRCDPISEHNRLYWYRQTLGQGPEFLTYFQNEAQLEKSRLLSDRFSAERPKGSFSTLEIQRTEQGDSAMYLCASSFRGFGDKPEKLFFGSGTQLSVL.

This rearrangement joins TRBV6-5 to TRBJ2-7; the match to TRBD1 covers 9 bases. CDR3 length equals 14 residues. In germline, CDR1 is MNHEY, CDR2 SVGAGI. V shed 6 bases, J shed 8 bases, and the junction held 11 bases outside the gene matches. Here the CDR3 reads CASSGSGTGTKQYF. The CDR3 DNA reads as TGTGCCAGCAGCGGCTCCGGGACAGGGACAAAGCAGTACTTC.

The chain uses TRBV11-1 and TRBJ2-1, with a weak D call TRBD2 (6 bases). Trimming left V 5 bases short and J 6 bases short, with 17 bases between. Germline V gene sequence: CDR1 SGHAT, CDR2 FQDESV (reference sequence). The CDR3 loop spans 15 amino acids. The CDR3 region is CASSPGRLEGNEQFF. CDR3 bases: TGTGCCAGCAGCCCCGGTAGGTTGGAGGGCAATGAGCAGTTCTTC.

The V and J genes are TRBV9 and TRBJ1-3; perhaps TRBD1 as D (6 bases). The CDR3 is 17 residues long. Trimming stripped 4 bases from V and 0 bases from J, with 17 bases between. Looked up from germline, CDR1 is SGDLS and CDR2 is YYNGEE. CDR3 amino acids: CASSFADRRTSGNTIYF. DNA of the CDR3: TGTGCCAGCAGCTTCGCAGACAGGCGGACCTCTGGAAACACCATATATTTT.

V is TRBV30 and J is TRBJ1-2; tentative D call: TRBD1 (6 bases). Deletions cut 3 bases from V and 5 bases from J, with 16 bases between. The V gene's germline CDR1 is GTSNPN and CDR2 SVGIG (reference sequence). This CDR3 has 14 residues. The CDR3 DNA sequence: TGTGCCTGGAGAGGCAGGGGAAGGGGGTATGGCTACACCTTC. Protein: CAWRGRGRGYGYTF.